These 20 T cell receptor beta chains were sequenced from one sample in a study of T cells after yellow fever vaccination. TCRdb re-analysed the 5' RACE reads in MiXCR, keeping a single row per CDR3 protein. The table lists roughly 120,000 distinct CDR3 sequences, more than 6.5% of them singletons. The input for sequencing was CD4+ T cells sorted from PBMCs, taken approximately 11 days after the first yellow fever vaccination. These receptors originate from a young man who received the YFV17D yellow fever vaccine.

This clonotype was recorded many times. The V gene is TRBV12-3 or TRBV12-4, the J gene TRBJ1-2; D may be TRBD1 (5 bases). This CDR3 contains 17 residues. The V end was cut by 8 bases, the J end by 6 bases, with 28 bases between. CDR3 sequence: CASARSGTPPAKDGYTF. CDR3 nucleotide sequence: TGTGCCAGCGCCAGATCGGGGACGCCACCCGCCAAGGATGGCTACACCTTC.

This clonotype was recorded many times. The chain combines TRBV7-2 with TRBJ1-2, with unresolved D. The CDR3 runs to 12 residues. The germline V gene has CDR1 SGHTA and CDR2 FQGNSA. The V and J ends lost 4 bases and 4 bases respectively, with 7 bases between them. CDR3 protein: CASSSQSYGYTF. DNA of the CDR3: TGTGCCAGCAGCTCACAGTCCTATGGCTACACCTTC.

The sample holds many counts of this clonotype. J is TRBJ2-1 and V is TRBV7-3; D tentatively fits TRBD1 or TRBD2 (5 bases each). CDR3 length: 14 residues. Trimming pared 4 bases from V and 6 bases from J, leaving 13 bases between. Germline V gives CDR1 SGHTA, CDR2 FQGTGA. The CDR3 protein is CASSSPGTLNEQFF. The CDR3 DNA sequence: TGTGCCAGCAGCTCCCCGGGGACCCTCAATGAGCAGTTCTTC. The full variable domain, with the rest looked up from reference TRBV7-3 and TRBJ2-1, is GAGVSQTPSNKVTEKGKYVELRCDPISGHTALYWYRQSLGQGPEFLIYFQGTGAADDSGLPNDRFFAVRPEGSVSTLKIQRTERGDSAVYLCASSSPGTLNEQFFGPGTRLTVL.

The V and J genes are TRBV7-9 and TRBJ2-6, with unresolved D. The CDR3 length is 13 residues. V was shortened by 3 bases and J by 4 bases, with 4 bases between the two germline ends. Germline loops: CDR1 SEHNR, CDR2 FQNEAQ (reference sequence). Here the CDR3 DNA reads TGTGCCAGCAGCTTCGAAGGGGCCAACGTCCTGACTTTC. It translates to CASSFEGANVLTF.

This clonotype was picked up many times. For the CDR3, the DNA is TGTGCCAGCAGCCAAGATGGCCGGGGCACAGATACGCAGTATTTT. It specifies CASSQDGRGTDTQYF. The chain employs TRBV4-2 and TRBJ2-3; D uncertain. CDR3 length equals 15 residues. The V end lost 0 bases, the J end lost 1 base, and 8 bases lay between the germline ends. CDR1 is LGHNA and CDR2 is YNFKEQ in the germline V gene.

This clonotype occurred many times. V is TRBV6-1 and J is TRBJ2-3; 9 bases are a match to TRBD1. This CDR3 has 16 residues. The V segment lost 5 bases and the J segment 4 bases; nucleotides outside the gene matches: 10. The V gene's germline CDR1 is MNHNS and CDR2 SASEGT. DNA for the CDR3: TGTGCCAGCAGTCGAACCCCGGGACAGGGACCAGATACGCAGTATTTT. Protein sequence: CASSRTPGQGPDTQYF.

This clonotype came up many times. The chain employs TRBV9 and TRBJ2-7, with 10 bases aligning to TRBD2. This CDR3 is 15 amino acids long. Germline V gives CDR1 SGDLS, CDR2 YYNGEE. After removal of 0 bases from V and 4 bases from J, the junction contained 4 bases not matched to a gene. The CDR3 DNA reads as TGTGCCAGCAGCGTAGAGCCTAGCGGGAGTTACGAGCAGTACTTC. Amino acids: CASSVEPSGSYEQYF.

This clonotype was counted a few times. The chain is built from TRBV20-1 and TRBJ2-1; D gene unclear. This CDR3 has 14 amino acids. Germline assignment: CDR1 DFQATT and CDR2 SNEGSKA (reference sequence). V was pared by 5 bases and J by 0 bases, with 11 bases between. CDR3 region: CSAPLSGSYNEQFF. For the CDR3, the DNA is TGCAGTGCTCCCCTATCCGGCTCCTACAATGAGCAGTTCTTC.

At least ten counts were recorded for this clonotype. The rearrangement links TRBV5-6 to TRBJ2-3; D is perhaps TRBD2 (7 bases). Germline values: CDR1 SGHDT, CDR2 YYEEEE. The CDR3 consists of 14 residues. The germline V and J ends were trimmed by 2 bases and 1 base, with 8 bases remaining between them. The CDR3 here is CASSFGGRTDTQYF. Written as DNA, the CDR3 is TGTGCCAGCAGCTTCGGGGGGCGCACAGATACGCAGTATTTT.

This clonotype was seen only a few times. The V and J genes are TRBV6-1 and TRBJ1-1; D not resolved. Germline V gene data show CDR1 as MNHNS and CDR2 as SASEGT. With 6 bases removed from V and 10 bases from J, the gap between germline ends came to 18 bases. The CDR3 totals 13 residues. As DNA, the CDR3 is TGTGCCAGCAGGGAAACCTTTCAGTCGGGAGCTTTCTTT. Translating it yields CASRETFQSGAFF.

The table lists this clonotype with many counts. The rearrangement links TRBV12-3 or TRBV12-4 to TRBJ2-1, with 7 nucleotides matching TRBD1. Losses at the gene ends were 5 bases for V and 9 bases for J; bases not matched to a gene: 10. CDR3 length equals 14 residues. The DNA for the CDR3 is TGTGCCAGCAGTAGTACACGGAAGGGGGCTGAGCAGTTCTTC. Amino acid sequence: CASSSTRKGAEQFF.

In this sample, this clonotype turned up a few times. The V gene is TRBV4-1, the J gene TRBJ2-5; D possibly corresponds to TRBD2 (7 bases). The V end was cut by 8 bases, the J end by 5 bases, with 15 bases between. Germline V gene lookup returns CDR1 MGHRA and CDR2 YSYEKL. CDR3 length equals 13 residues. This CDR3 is CASAAGAYETQYF. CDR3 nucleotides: TGCGCCAGCGCTGCGGGGGCATATGAGACCCAGTACTTC.

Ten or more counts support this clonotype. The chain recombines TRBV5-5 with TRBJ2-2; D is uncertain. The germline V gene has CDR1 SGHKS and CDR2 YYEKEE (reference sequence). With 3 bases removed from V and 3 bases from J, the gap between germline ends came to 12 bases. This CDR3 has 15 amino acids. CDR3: CASSSWGFDTGELFF. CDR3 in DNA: TGTGCCAGCAGCTCCTGGGGATTCGACACCGGGGAGCTGTTTTTT.

The CDR3 bases are TGTGCCACAGAGGGGGTGGCCATTTCTAACTATGGCTACACCTTC. It yields the protein CATEGVAISNYGYTF. The chain recombines TRBV7-2 with TRBJ1-2; D might be TRBD1 (6 bases). The CDR3 totals 15 residues. Trimming left V 10 bases short and J 0 bases short, with 18 bases between. Germline assignment: CDR1 SGHTA and CDR2 FQGNSA. Full variable domain (outside the CDR3, taken from reference TRBV7-2 and TRBJ1-2): GAGVSQSPSNKVTEKGKDVELRCDPISGHTALYWYRQSLGQGLEFLIYFQGNSAPDKSGLPSDRFSAERTGGSVSTLTIQRTQQEDSAVYLCATEGVAISNYGYTFGSGTRLTVV.

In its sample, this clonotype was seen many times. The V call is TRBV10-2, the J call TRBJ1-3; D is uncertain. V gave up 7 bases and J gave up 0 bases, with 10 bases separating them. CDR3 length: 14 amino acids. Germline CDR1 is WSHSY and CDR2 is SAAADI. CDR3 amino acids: CASIGVSSGNTIYF. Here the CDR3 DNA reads TGCGCCAGCATCGGGGTGAGCTCTGGAAACACCATATATTTT.

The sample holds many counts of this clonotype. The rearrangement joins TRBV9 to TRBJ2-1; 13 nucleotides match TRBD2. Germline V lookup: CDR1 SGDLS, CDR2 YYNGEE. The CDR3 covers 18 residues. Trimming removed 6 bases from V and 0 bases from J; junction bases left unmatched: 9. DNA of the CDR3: TGTGCCAGCACCCCGACTAGCGGGGGGCCTCTCTCCTACAATGAGCAGTTCTTC. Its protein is CASTPTSGGPLSYNEQFF.

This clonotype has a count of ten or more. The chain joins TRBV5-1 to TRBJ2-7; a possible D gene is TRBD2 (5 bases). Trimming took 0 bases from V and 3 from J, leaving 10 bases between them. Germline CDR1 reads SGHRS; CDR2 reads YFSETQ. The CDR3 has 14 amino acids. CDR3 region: CASSLEGSGYEQYV. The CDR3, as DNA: TGCGCCAGCAGCTTGGAGGGCAGCGGCTACGAGCAGTACGTC.

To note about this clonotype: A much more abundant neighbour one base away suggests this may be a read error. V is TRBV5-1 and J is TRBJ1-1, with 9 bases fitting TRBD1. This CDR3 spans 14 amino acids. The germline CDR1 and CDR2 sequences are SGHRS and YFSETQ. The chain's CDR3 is CASGGGTGRTVAFF. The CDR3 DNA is TGCGCCAGCGGCGGGGGGACAGGGAGGACTGTAGCTTTCTTT.

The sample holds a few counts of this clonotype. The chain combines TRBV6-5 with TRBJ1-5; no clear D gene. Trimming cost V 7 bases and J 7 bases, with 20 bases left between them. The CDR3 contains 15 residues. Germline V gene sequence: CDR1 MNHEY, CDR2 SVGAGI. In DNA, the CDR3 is TGTGCCAGCAAGGACTTCACTAAACCCTTCCAGCCCCAGCATTTT. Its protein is CASKDFTKPFQPQHF.

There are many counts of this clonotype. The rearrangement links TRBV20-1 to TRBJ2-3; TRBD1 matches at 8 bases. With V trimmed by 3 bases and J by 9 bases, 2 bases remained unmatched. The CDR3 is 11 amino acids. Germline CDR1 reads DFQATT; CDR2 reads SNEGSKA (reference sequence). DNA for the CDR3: TGCAGTGCTAGGCAGGGGGCAACGCAGTATTTT. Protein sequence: CSARQGATQYF.